Each of the 2 T cell receptor beta chains below was sequenced from the same sample in a study of OX40 agonist ivuxolimab in advanced cancers. Profiled with immunoSEQ multiplex PCR; TCRdb holds only in-frame clones, not every one. The sample has over 70,000 clones; 70% to 90% are singletons. Sequenced here: CD4+ or CD8+ T cells sorted from blood, sampled in a trial of the OX40 agonist ivuxolimab. These receptors were taken from an adult with an advanced solid tumor such as melanoma, head and neck, liver or kidney cancer.

V gene TRBV4-1 combines with J gene TRBJ1-1; TRBD1 might be the D (5 bases). Germline lookup yields CDR1 MGHRA and CDR2 YSYEKL. V lost 1 base, J lost 8 bases, and 17 bases lay in between. The CDR3 consists of 15 residues. CDR3 sequence (DNA): TGCGCCAGCAGCCAAGGGAGACAGAGCTCCTTAGAAGCTTTCTTT. This translates into CASSQGRQSSLEAFF.

The chain has TRBV6-6 and TRBJ2-5, with 13 bases aligning to TRBD2. With V trimmed by 6 bases and J by 1 base, 5 bases remained unmatched. Germline assignment: CDR1 MNHNY and CDR2 SVGAGI (reference sequence). This CDR3 is 16 amino acids long. The CDR3 here is CASRSGLAGRQETQYF. The CDR3 DNA reads as TGTGCCAGCAGGTCGGGACTAGCGGGGCGCCAAGAGACCCAGTACTTC.